The 17 T cell receptor beta chains in this list originate from one sample, sequenced in a study of beta chain features in type 1 diabetes (dated by TCRdb to between 2018 and 2020). Libraries were made using the immunoSEQ multiplex PCR assay. The entire amount of isolated RNA was reverse transcribed using the High Capacity cDNA Reverse Transcription Kit, so the sequenced TCRB transcripts were expressed ones. Not all clones reach the TCRdb copy of this immuneACCESS table, which keeps in-frame sequences only. Checked studies attribute under half of the gap to unresolved V genes and leave the rest unexplained. The table for this sample lists fewer than 250,000 clones; around 65% of them were counted only once. Of the sample, about 0.051% is held by the ten largest clones. Sequenced input: naive CD4+ T cells from blood. In the paper's terms, the cell subset or site label means: true naive CD4+ T cells. The receptors were gathered from a young man in good health.

The genes are TRBV18 and TRBJ2-1; D might be TRBD1 (5 bases). V was clipped by 1 base and J by 3 bases, with 13 bases between them. The CDR3 totals 16 residues. CDR1 KGHSH and CDR2 LQKENI come from the germline V gene. The CDR3 spells CASSPQGRAIYNEQFF. CDR3 DNA: TGTGCCAGCTCACCACAGGGCAGGGCGATCTACAATGAGCAGTTCTTC.

The genes are TRBV7-2 and TRBJ2-3, with D perhaps matching TRBD1 or TRBD2 (6 bases each). V was clipped by 7 bases and J by 3 bases, with 14 bases between them. The CDR3 loop spans 14 amino acids. From germline, CDR1 is SGHTA and CDR2 FQGNSA. CDR3 region: CASTSGAGTDTQYF. CDR3 coding DNA: TGTGCCAGCACCTCGGGGGCCGGAACAGATACGCAGTATTTT.

The V call is TRBV25-1, the J call TRBJ2-1, with 8 bases matching TRBD1. From germline, CDR1 is MGHDK and CDR2 SYGVNS. The ends lost 9 bases at V and 2 bases at J; junction bases unmatched: 3. The CDR3 has 13 amino acids. CDR3 protein: CASKQGAYNEQFF. The CDR3, as DNA: TGTGCCAGTAAACAGGGGGCCTACAATGAGCAGTTCTTC.

The chain recombines TRBV6-5 with TRBJ2-2; tentatively, D is TRBD1 (5 bases). V was cut by 10 bases and J by 4 bases, with 13 bases left in between. This CDR3 contains 13 residues. In germline, CDR1 is MNHEY, CDR2 SVGAGI. The CDR3 spells CATKDSFTGELFF. The CDR3 nucleotides read TGTGCCACCAAAGACAGCTTCACCGGGGAGCTGTTTTTT.

V is TRBV5-1 and J is TRBJ2-5; TRBD1 might be the D (6 bases). CDR1 SGHRS and CDR2 YFSETQ come from the germline V gene. Trimming left V 4 bases short and J 5 bases short, with 15 bases between. The CDR3 loop spans 14 amino acids. The chain's CDR3 is CASSLRSGQETQYF. The CDR3 coding sequence is TGCGCCAGCAGCCTAAGATCCGGACAGGAGACCCAGTACTTC.

V is TRBV30 and J is TRBJ2-7; weak D call: TRBD1 (5 bases). The CDR3 is made up of 12 amino acids. The germline CDR1 and CDR2 sequences are GTSNPN and SVGIG (reference sequence). V lost 3 bases, J lost 5 bases, and 11 bases lay in between. In DNA, the CDR3 is TGTGCCTGGAGAATATGGGGCCACGAGCAGTACTTC. Translation: CAWRIWGHEQYF.

The chain employs TRBV7-2 and TRBJ1-1; TRBD1 is a possible D gene (6 bases). Germline V gives CDR1 SGHTA, CDR2 FQGNSA. V was trimmed by 4 bases and J by 4 bases, leaving 16 bases between them. This CDR3 has 15 amino acids. DNA for the CDR3: TGTGCCAGCAGCTCTGCGGGACACGGTCGCACTGAAGCTTTCTTT. Its protein is CASSSAGHGRTEAFF.

This clone appeared a few times. V and J are TRBV29-1 and TRBJ2-5, with D unclear. CDR3 size: 14 residues. Trimming cost V 6 bases and J 2 bases, with 16 bases left between them. The germline gives CDR1 SQVTM, CDR2 ANQGSEA. CDR3 sequence (DNA): TGCAGCGTGCTCAACTGGGATCGACAAGAGACCCAGTACTTC. The encoded protein is CSVLNWDRQETQYF. Looking up the rest from reference TRBV29-1 and TRBJ2-5 gives the full variable domain: SAVISQKPSRDICQRGTSLTIQCQVDSQVTMMFWYRQQPGQSLTLIATANQGSEATYESGFVIDKFPISRPNLTFSTLTVSNMSPEDSSIYLCSVLNWDRQETQYFGPGTRLLVL.

CDR3 loop: CAWRLMQGTGELFF. The CDR3 DNA follows: TGTGCCTGGAGATTAATGCAGGGCACCGGGGAGCTGTTTTTT. The chain carries TRBV30 and TRBJ2-2, with D possibly TRBD1 on 5 matching bases. The germline gives CDR1 GTSNPN, CDR2 SVGIG (reference sequence). The CDR3 length is 14 residues. Trimming took off 3 bases at V and 4 bases at J, with 12 bases between the two ends. Looking up the rest from reference TRBV30 and TRBJ2-2 gives the full variable domain: SQTIHQWPATLVQPVGSPLSLECTVEGTSNPNLYWYRQAAGRGLQLLFYSVGIGQISSEVPQNLSASRPQDRQFILSSKKLLLSDSGFYLCAWRLMQGTGELFFGEGSRLTVL.

J is TRBJ2-5 and V is TRBV25-1; possible D gene TRBD1, 6 bases. Per germline, CDR1 MGHDK and CDR2 SYGVNS. V gave up 3 bases and J gave up 5 bases, with 13 bases separating them. This CDR3 spans 14 amino acids. The DNA of the CDR3 is TGTGCCAGCAGTGAGAACAGGGTTCCCGAGACCCAGTACTTC. This sequence encodes CASSENRVPETQYF.

CDR3 residues: CAWSERSTETQYF. CDR3 nucleotide sequence: TGTGCCTGGAGTGAAAGGAGTACAGAGACCCAGTACTTC. The chain combines TRBV30 with TRBJ2-5, with D hard to call. Germline CDR1 and CDR2: GTSNPN and SVGIG (reference sequence). This CDR3 is 13 amino acids long. Trimming shortened V by 1 base and J by 4 bases, and 10 bases separated the two germline ends.

The gene calls are TRBV20-1 and TRBJ2-7; perhaps D is TRBD1 or TRBD2 (5 bases each). The germline V gene encodes CDR1 DFQATT and CDR2 SNEGSKA (reference sequence). V was pared by 6 bases and J by 2 bases, with 5 bases between. The CDR3 spans 10 residues. The CDR3 DNA follows: TGCAGTGCGGGGGCCTACGAGCAGTACTTC. Translating it yields CSAGAYEQYF.

V usage is TRBV7-2 and J usage is TRBJ2-5, with 7 bases identical to TRBD2. The CDR3 covers 14 residues. CDR1 is SGHTA and CDR2 is FQGNSA in the germline V gene. The V and J ends lost 7 bases and 2 bases, in that order; junction bases with no gene match: 7. CDR3 loop: CASTPWGGQETQYF. The CDR3 DNA reads as TGTGCCAGCACCCCTTGGGGGGGTCAAGAGACCCAGTACTTC.

The chain recombines TRBV30 with TRBJ2-5; 9 bases map to TRBD2. The CDR3 spans 15 residues. In germline, CDR1 is GTSNPN, CDR2 SVGIG (reference sequence). V was pared by 0 bases and J by 1 base, with 3 bases of the junction left unmatched. In DNA form, the CDR3 reads TGTGCCTGGAGTGTACAAGCGGGGGGCCAAGAGACCCAGTACTTC. Amino acid sequence: CAWSVQAGGQETQYF.

The chain uses TRBV5-1 and TRBJ2-3; TRBD1 matches 8 bases. CDR1 is SGHRS and CDR2 is YFSETQ in the germline V gene. The length of the CDR3 is 14 residues. Unmatched junction bases numbered 2, after V lost 0 bases and J lost 5 bases. CDR3 residues: CASSLGQGKDTQYF. CDR3 sequence (DNA): TGCGCCAGCAGCTTGGGACAGGGGAAAGATACGCAGTATTTT.

The chain is built from TRBV7-2 and TRBJ1-2; 8 nucleotides match TRBD1. Germline assignment: CDR1 SGHTA and CDR2 FQGNSA. The V gene end was trimmed by 6 bases and the J gene end by 4 bases; junction bases not matched to a gene: 4. The CDR3 sequence is 13 residues long. DNA for the CDR3: TGTGCCAGCAGGGCAGGGGGCAGCTATGGCTACACCTTC. It is translated as CASRAGGSYGYTF.

For this clone: Distinct nucleotide sequences in the sample also encode this CDR3. The V call is TRBV29-1, the J call TRBJ1-1, with D unresolved. Germline assignment: CDR1 SQVTM and CDR2 ANQGSEA. V was trimmed by 4 bases and J by 0 bases, leaving 3 bases between them. The CDR3 extends over 11 amino acids. CDR3 nucleotide sequence: TGCAGCGTTGGAATGAACACTGAAGCTTTCTTT. This sequence encodes CSVGMNTEAFF.